This entry describes one T cell receptor (beta chain). This record comes from a study of blood T cell repertoires in COVID-19. The wider study: The analysed material was cDNA or gDNA that came from T cells, B-cell-depleted T cells, or PBMCs.

Germline V gene data show CDR1 as SGHRS and CDR2 as YFSETQ. The CDR3 loop spans 15 amino acids. V trimming: 5 bases; J trimming: 0 bases; junction bases outside the gene matches: 4. Libraries were prepared by immunoSEQ multiplex PCR; TCRdb keeps only in-frame clonotypes and omits some of them. The table shows some 200,000 clones, with around 81% occurring only once. Specimen: peripheral blood. The chain links TRBV5-1 to TRBJ2-2; 7 bases fit TRBD2. This TCR was sampled from a human donor with acute or convalescent COVID-19. The donor label of this sample is uncertain. The CDR3 DNA reads as TGCGCCAGCAGTTACCTAGCGGCGAACACCGGGGAGCTGTTTTTT. It encodes CASSYLAANTGELFF.